The sequence of this TCR beta chain was determined in a study of T cells in Graves' hyperthyroidism and ophthalmopathy. V shed 8 bases and J shed 2 bases, with 10 bases lying between them. The CDR3 length is 12 residues. In germline, CDR1 is MDHEN, CDR2 SYDVKM. Researchers took RNA transcripts and amplified the TCR beta CDR3 regions from them. A first-round RT-PCR of the TCR CDR3 used the HTBI primer set. Each CDR3 protein gets one entry after TCRdb re-called the multiplex PCR reads with MiXCR. The sample includes around 600,000 distinct CDR3 sequences, about 14% of them seen just once. This clonotype was picked up many times. Patients affected by ophthalmopathy presented a Clinical Activity Score of at least 3, a NOSPECS grade of at least 4, and disease duration below 3 months. Reasons for excluding patients were uncontrolled infection, other autoimmune disease, pregnancy or lactation.

The TCR was taken from a woman between 45 and 60 years old with Graves' ophthalmopathy. What was sequenced was blood. This chain uses TRBV28 with TRBJ2-7; possibly TRBD2 for D (5 bases). CDR3 DNA: TGTGCCAGCTGGACTGCTGCCTACGAGCAGTACTTC. This encodes CASWTAAYEQYF.